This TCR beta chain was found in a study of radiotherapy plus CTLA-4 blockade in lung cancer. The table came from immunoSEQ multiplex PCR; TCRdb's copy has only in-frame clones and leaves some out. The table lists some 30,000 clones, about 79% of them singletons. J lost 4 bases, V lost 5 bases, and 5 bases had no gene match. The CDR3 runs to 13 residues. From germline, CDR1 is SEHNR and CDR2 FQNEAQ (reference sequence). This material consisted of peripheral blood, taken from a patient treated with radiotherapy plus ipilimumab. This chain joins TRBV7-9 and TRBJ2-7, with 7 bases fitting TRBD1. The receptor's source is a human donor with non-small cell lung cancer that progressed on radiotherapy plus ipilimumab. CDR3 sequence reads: CASSPDRSYEQYF. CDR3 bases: TGTGCCAGCAGCCCGGACAGGAGTTACGAGCAGTACTTC.